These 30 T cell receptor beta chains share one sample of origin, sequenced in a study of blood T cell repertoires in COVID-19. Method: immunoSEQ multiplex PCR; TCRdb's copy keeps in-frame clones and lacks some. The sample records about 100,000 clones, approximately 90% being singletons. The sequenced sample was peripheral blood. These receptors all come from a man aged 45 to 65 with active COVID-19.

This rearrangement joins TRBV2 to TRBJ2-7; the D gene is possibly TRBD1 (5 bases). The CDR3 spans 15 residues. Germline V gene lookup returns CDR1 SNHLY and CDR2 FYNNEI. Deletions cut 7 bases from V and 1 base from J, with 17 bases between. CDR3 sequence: CASTPPVGQSYEQYF. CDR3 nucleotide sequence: TGTGCCAGCACTCCCCCGGTGGGGCAATCCTACGAGCAGTACTTC.

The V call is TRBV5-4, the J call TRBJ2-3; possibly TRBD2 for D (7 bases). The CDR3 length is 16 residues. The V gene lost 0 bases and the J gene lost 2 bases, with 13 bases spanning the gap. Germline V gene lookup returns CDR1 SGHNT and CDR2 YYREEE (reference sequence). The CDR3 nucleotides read TGTGCCAGCAGCTTGGGGGGGGGCCGTGTCACAGATACGCAGTATTTT. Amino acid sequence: CASSLGGGRVTDTQYF.

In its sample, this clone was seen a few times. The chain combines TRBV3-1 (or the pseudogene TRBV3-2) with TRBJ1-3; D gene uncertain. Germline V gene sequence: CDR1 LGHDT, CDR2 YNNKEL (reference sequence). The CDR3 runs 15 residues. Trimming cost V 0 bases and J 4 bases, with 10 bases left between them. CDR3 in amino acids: CASSQDWASGNTIYF. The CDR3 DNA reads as TGTGCCAGCAGCCAAGACTGGGCATCCGGAAACACCATATATTTT.

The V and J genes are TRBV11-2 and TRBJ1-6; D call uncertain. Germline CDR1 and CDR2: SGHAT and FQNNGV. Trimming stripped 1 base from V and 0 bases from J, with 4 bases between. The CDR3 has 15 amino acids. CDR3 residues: CASSLASSYNSPLHF. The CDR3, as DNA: TGTGCCAGCAGCTTAGCTAGCTCCTATAATTCACCCCTCCACTTT.

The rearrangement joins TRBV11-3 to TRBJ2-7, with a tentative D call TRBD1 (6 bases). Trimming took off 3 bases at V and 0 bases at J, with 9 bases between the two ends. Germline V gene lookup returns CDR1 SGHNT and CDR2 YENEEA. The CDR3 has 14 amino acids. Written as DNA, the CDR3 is TGTGCCAGCAGCTTTAGGGACACCTCCTACGAGCAGTACGTC. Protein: CASSFRDTSYEQYV.

The chain's CDR3 is CASSDLGTGRPAFF. The CDR3 nucleotides read TGCGCCAGCAGTGACCTCGGGACAGGGAGACCAGCTTTCTTT. The rearrangement links TRBV10-1 to TRBJ1-1, with 9 bases fitting TRBD1. CDR3 length: 14 amino acids. Germline V gene sequence: CDR1 WNHNN, CDR2 SYGVQD (reference sequence). Trimming removed 3 bases from V and 10 bases from J; junction bases left unmatched: 9.

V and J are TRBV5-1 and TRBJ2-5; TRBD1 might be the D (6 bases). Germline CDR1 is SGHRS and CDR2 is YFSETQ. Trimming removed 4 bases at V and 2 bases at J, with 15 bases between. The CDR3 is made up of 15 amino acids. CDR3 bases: TGCGCCAGCAGCCTACAGACAGGTCAGCAAGAGACCCAGTACTTC. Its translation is CASSLQTGQQETQYF.

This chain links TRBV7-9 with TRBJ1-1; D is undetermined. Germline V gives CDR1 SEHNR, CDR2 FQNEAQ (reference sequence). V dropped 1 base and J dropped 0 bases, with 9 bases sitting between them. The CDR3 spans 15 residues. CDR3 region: CASSLVESMNTEAFF. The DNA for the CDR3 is TGTGCCAGCAGCTTAGTGGAGTCGATGAACACTGAAGCTTTCTTT.

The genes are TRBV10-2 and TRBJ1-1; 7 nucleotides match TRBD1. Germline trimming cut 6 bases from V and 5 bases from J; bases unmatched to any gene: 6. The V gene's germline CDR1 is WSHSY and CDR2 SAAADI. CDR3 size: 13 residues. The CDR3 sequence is CASSVQGRTEAFF. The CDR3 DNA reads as TGCGCCAGCAGCGTACAGGGGCGGACTGAAGCTTTCTTT.

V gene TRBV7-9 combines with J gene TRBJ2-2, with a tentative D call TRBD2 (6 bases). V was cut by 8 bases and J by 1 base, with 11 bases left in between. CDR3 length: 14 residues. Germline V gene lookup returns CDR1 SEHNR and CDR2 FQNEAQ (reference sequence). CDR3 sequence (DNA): TGTGCCAGCTACGGGACTCTGAACACCGGGGAGCTGTTTTTT. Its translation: CASYGTLNTGELFF.

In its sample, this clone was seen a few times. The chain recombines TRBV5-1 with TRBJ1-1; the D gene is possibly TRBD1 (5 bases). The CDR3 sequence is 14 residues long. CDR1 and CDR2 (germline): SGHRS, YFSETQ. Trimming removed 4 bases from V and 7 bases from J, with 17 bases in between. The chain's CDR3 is CASSPGGGWGEAFF. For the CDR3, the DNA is TGCGCCAGCAGCCCGGGGGGAGGGTGGGGTGAAGCTTTCTTT.

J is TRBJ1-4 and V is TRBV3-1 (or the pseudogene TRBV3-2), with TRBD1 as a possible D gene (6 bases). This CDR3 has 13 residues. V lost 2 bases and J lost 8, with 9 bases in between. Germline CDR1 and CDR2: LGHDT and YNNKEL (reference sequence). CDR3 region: CASSQSGAEKLFF. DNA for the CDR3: TGTGCCAGCAGCCAATCAGGGGCCGAAAAACTGTTTTTT.

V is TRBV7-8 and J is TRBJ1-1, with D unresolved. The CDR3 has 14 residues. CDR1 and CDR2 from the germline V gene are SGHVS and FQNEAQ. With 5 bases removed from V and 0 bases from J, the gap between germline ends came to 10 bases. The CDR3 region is CASSPTTLNTEAFF. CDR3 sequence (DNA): TGTGCCAGCAGCCCCACGACACTGAACACTGAAGCTTTCTTT. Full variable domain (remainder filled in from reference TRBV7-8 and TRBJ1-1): GAGVSQSPRYKVAKRGQDVALRCDPISGHVSLFWYQQALGQGPEFLTYFQNEAQLDKSGLPSDRFFAERPEGSVSTLKIQRTQQEDSAVYLCASSPTTLNTEAFFGQGTRLTVV.

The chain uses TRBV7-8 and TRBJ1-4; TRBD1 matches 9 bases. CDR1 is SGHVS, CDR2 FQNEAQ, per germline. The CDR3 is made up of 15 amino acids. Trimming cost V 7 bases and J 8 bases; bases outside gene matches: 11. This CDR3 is CASKGQGVLGEKLFF. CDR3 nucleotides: TGTGCCAGCAAGGGACAGGGAGTTTTGGGCGAAAAACTGTTTTTT.

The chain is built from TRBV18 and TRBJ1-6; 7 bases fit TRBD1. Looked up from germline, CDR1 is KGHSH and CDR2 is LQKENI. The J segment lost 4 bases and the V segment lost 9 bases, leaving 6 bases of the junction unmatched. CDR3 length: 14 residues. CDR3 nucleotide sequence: TGTGCCAGTTCCGGGACAGCTTATAATTCACCCCTCCACTTT. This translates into CASSGTAYNSPLHF.

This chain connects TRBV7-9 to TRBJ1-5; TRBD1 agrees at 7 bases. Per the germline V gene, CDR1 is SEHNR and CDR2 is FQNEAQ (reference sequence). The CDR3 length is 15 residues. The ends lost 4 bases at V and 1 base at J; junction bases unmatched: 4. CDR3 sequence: CASSSDRESNQPQHF. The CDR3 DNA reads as TGTGCCAGCAGCTCAGACAGGGAGAGCAATCAGCCCCAGCATTTT.

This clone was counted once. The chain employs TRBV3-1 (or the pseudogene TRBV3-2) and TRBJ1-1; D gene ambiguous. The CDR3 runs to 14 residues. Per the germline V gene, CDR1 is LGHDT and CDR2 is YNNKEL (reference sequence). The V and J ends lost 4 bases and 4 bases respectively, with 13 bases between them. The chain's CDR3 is CASSRVVGGTEAFF. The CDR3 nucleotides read TGTGCCAGCAGCCGTGTGGTAGGAGGCACTGAAGCTTTCTTT.

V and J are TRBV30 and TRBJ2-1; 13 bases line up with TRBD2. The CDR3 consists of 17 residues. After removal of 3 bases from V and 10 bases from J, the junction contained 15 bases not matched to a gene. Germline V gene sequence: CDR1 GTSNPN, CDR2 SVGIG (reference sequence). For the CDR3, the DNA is TGTGCCTGGAGCGGACTAGCGGGAGATCTGAATAAAGGCGAGCAGTTCTTC. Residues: CAWSGLAGDLNKGEQFF. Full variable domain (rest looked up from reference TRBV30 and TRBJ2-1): SQTIHQWPATLVQPVGSPLSLECTVEGTSNPNLYWYRQAAGRGLQLLFYSVGIGQISSEVPQNLSASRPQDRQFILSSKKLLLSDSGFYLCAWSGLAGDLNKGEQFFGPGTRLTVL.

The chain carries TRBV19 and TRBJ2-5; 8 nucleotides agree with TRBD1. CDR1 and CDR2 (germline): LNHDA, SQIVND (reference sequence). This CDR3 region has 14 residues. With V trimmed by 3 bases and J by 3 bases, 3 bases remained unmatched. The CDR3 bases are TGTGCCAGTAGTATCCGACAGGGGAAAGAGACCCAGTACTTC. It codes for CASSIRQGKETQYF.

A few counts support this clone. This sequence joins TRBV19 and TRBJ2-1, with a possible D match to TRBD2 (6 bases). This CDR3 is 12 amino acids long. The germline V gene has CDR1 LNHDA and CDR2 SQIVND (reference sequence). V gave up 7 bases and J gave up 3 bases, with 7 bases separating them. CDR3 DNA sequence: TGTGCCAGTACTAGCGACTACAATGAGCAGTTCTTC. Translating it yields CASTSDYNEQFF. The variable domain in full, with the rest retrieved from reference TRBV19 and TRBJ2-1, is DGGITQSPKYLFRKEGQNVTLSCEQNLNHDAMYWYRQDPGQGLRLIYYSQIVNDFQKGDIAEGYSVSREKKESFPLTVTSAQKNPTAFYLCASTSDYNEQFFGPGTRLTVL.

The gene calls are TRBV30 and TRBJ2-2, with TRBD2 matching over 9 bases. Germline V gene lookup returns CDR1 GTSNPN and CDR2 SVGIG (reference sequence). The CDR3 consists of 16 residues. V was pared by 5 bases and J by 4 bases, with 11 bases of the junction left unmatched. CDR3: CAWPSIAGAGTGELFF. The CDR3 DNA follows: TGTGCCTGGCCTTCCATAGCGGGAGCGGGCACCGGGGAGCTGTTTTTT.

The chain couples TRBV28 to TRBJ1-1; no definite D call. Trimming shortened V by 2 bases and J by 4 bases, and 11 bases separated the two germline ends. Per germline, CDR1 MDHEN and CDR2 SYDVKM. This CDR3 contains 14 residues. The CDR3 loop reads CASSLGGLGTEAFF. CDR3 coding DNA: TGTGCCAGCAGTTTAGGAGGCCTGGGCACTGAAGCTTTCTTT.

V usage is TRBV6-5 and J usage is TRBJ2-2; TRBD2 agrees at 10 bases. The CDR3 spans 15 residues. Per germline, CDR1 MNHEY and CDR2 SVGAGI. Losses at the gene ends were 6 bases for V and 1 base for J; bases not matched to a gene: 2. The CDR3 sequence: CASRLAGVNTGELFF. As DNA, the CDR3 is TGTGCCAGCAGGCTAGCGGGGGTGAACACCGGGGAGCTGTTTTTT.

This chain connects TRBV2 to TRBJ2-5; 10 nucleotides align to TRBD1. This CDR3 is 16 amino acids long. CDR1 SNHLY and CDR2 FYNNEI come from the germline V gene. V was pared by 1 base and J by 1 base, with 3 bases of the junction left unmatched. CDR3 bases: TGTGCCAGCAGTGAAGAAGGGACAGGGGTCCAAGAGACCCAGTACTTC. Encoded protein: CASSEEGTGVQETQYF.

The CDR3 sequence is CASRAWLKYEQYV. CDR3 bases: TGCGCCAGCAGGGCCTGGTTGAAGTACGAGCAGTACGTC. J is TRBJ2-7 and V is TRBV23-1, with unresolved D. TRBV23-1 belongs to the ORF category, with a function that is uncertain. The V end lost 6 bases, the J end lost 4 bases, and 13 bases lay between the germline ends. This CDR3 spans 13 amino acids.

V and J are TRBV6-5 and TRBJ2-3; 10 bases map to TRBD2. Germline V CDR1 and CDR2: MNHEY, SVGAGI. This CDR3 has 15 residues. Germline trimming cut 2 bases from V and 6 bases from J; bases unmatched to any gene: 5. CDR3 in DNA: TGTGCCAGCAGTTACGGGGGAGCGGGAGGGGATACGCAGTATTTT. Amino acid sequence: CASSYGGAGGDTQYF.

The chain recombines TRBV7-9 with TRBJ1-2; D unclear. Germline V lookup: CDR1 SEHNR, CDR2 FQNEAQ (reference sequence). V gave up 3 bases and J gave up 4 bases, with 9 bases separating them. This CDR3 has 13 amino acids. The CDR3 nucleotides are TGTGCCAGCAGCTTGGGCGACCTCTATGGCTACACCTTC. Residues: CASSLGDLYGYTF.

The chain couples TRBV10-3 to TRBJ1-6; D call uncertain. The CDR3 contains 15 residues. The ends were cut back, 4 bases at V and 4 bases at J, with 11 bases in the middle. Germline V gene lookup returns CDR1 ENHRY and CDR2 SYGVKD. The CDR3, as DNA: TGTGCCATCAGTGTGTCAACACCGTATAATTCACCCCTCCACTTT. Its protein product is CAISVSTPYNSPLHF.

The CDR3 is CASSKNPDRVGSHEQFF. CDR3 sequence (DNA): TGTGCCAGCAGCAAGAACCCCGACAGGGTGGGATCCCATGAGCAGTTCTTC. This sequence joins TRBV9 and TRBJ2-1, with 7 bases matching TRBD1. This CDR3 spans 17 amino acids. Looked up from germline, CDR1 is SGDLS and CDR2 is YYNGEE. V shed 4 bases and J 8 bases; nucleotides not matched to a gene: 18.

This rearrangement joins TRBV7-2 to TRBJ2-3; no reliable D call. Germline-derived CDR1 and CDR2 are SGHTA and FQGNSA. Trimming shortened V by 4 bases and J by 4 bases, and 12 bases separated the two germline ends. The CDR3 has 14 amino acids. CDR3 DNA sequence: TGTGCCAGCAGCTCCCAGTATCGGGCAGATACGCAGTATTTT. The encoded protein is CASSSQYRADTQYF.